This T cell receptor beta chain was recorded in a study of blood T cells in healthy people across ages. Findings and limits, study-wide: Diversity was higher, and naive CD4+ cells more numerous, in long-lived donors than in aged donors. PBMCs were not sorted, which prevented a conclusive comparison of naive versus antigen-experienced cells.

At least 5.5 micrograms of total RNA were extracted per sample. CDR3 length equals 13 residues. With 4 bases removed from V and 7 bases from J, the gap between germline ends came to 11 bases. The V gene's germline CDR1 is SGHRS and CDR2 YFSETQ. The use of a sample-barcoded 5' primer and a J-beta primer mix characterized a second PCR of about 6 to 11 cycles. Each cDNA molecule was tagged by a template-switch adaptor that had 12 random nucleotides. TCRdb reanalysed the 5' RACE reads using MiXCR and keeps one entry per CDR3 protein. This repertoire shows about 1.6 million distinct CDR3 sequences, 34% found once; its top ten account for over 9%. For this clonotype: Its antigen is undetermined.

The V gene is TRBV5-1, the J gene TRBJ2-2; tentatively, D is TRBD2 (5 bases). This TCR was sampled from a woman in her 30s in good health. Sequencing input: blood. The CDR3 loop is CASSLTGYGELFF. CDR3 DNA: TGCGCCAGCAGCCTTACGGGATACGGGGAGCTGTTTTTT.